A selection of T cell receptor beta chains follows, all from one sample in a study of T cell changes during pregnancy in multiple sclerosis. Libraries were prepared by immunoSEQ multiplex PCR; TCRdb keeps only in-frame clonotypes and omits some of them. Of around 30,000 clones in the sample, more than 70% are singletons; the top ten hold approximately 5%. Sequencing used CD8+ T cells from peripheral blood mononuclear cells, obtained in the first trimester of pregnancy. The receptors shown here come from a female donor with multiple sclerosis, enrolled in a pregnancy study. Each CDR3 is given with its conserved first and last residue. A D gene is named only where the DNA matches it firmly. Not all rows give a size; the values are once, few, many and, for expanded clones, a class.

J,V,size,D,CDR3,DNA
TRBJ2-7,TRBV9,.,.,CASSVVAVSSSEQYF,TGTGCCAGCAGCGTAGTGGCAGTCTCATCCTCCGAGCAGTACTTC
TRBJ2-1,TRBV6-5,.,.,CASSYFSGHNEQFF,TGTGCCAGCAGTTACTTTAGCGGCCACAATGAGCAGTTCTTC
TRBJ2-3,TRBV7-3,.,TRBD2,CASSLAGETDTQYF,TGTGCCAGCAGCTTGGCGGGAGAAACAGATACGCAGTATTTT
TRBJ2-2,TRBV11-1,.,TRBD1,CASSSDREANTGELFF,TGTGCCAGCAGCTCGGACAGGGAGGCGAACACCGGGGAGCTGTTTTTT
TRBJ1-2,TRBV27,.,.,CASSLSRGNGYTF,TGTGCCAGCAGTTTAAGCAGGGGTAATGGCTACACCTTC
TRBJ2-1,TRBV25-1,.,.,CASLDWLNEQFF,TGTGCCAGCCTTGACTGGTTAAATGAGCAGTTCTTC
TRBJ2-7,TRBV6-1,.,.,CASSEESSLIYEQYF,TGTGCCAGCAGTGAAGAATCGAGCCTAATCTACGAGCAGTACTTC
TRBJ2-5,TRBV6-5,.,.,CASSYSRQPGETQYF,TGTGCCAGCAGTTACTCGAGGCAACCCGGAGAGACCCAGTACTTC
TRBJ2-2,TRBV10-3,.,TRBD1,CAMTGQLTGELFF,TGTGCCATGACGGGACAGCTCACCGGGGAGCTGTTTTTT
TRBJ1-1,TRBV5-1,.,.,CASSRQRSMNTEAFF,TGCGCCAGCAGTCGACAGAGATCTATGAACACTGAAGCTTTCTTT
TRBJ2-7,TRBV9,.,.,CASSVGGATEQYF,TGTGCCAGCAGCGTAGGGGGCGCGACCGAGCAGTACTTC
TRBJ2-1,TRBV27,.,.,CASSFSGNNEQFF,TGTGCCAGCAGTTTTTCGGGGAACAATGAGCAGTTCTTC
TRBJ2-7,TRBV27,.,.,CASSFQGSSYEQYF,TGTGCCAGCAGTTTTCAGGGGAGCTCCTACGAGCAGTACTTC
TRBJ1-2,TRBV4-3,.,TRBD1,CASSQDQGEMGYTF,TGCGCCAGCAGCCAAGATCAGGGGGAGATGGGCTACACCTTC
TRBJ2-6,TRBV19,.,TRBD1,CASSMDRGSGANVLTF,TGTGCCAGTAGTATGGACAGGGGATCTGGGGCCAACGTCCTGACTTTC
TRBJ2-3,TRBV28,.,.,CASSLLTAAGWFRDTQYF,TGTGCCAGCAGTTTATTAACCGCTGCGGGATGGTTCCGGGATACGCAGTATTTT
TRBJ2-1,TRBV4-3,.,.,CASRSLEGLNEQFF,TGCGCCAGCAGATCCCTGGAGGGGTTGAATGAGCAGTTCTTC
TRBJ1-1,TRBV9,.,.,CASSPGSNTEAFF,TGTGCCAGCAGCCCCGGTTCGAACACTGAAGCTTTCTTT
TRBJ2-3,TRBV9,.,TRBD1,CASSAGTGVPDTQYF,TGTGCCAGCAGCGCAGGGACAGGGGTCCCAGATACGCAGTATTTT
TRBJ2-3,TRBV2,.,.,CASSETGGPGDTQYF,TGTGCCAGCAGTGAAACCGGAGGGCCCGGAGATACGCAGTATTTT
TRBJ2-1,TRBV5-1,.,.,CASSLTIFNEQFF,TGCGCCAGCAGCTTGACTATTTTCAATGAGCAGTTCTTC
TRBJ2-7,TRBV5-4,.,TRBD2,CASSLGLAESSYEQYF,TGTGCCAGCAGCTTGGGGCTAGCGGAGAGCTCCTACGAGCAGTACTTC
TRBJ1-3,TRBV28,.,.,CASSLFGGGHTIYF,TGTGCCAGCAGTTTATTCGGCGGGGGACACACCATATATTTT
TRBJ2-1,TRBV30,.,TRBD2,CAWSPEGLAGGPDNEQFF,TGTGCCTGGAGTCCAGAGGGACTAGCGGGAGGGCCGGACAATGAGCAGTTCTTC
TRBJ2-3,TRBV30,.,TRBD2,CAWSVSLAGYLNTQYF,TGTGCCTGGAGTGTTTCACTAGCGGGTTATCTCAATACGCAGTATTTT
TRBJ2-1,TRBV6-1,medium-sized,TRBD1,CASTLTGGSYNEQFF,TGTGCCAGCACCCTGACAGGGGGCTCCTACAATGAGCAGTTCTTC
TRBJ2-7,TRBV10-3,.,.,CAIKRTRIGDEQYF,TGTGCCATCAAAAGGACACGAATCGGCGACGAGCAGTACTTC
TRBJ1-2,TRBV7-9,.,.,CASSLAQEGGGYTF,TGTGCCAGCAGCTTAGCGCAGGAAGGGGGAGGCTACACCTTC
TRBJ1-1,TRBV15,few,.,CATSRDLGAGTEAFF,TGTGCCACCAGCAGGGATTTGGGGGCAGGAACTGAAGCTTTCTTT
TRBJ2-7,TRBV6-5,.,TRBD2,CASSYSSGRAAEQYF,TGTGCCAGCAGTTACTCGAGCGGGAGGGCCGCCGAGCAGTACTTC
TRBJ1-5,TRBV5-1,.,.,CASSLWSVDSNQPQHF,TGCGCCAGCAGCTTATGGAGTGTCGATAGCAATCAGCCCCAGCATTTT
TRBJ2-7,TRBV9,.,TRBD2,CASSVGGLAGHEQYF,TGTGCCAGCAGCGTAGGGGGACTAGCGGGGCACGAGCAGTACTTC
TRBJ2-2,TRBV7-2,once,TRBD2,CASSREAGGNTGELFF,TGTGCCAGCAGCCGGGAAGCGGGAGGGAACACCGGGGAGCTGTTTTTT
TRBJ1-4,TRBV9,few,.,CASSEQQGSEKLFF,TGTGCCAGCAGCGAACAGCAGGGTTCTGAAAAACTGTTTTTT
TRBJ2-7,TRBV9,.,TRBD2,CASSVGDRGLADREQYF,TGTGCCAGCAGCGTAGGAGACCGAGGACTAGCTGATCGCGAGCAGTACTTC
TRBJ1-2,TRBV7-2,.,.,CASSLVYEAYGYTF,TGTGCCAGCAGCTTAGTTTATGAGGCCTATGGCTACACCTTC